This T cell receptor (beta chain) stems from a study of beta chain features in type 1 diabetes. Study as a whole: When patients were set against healthy donors, age, gender and cell yields were similar. Summed over all samples, the examined sorted cells came to 85 million to 130 million.

Blood was drawn once from each donor into heparinised tubes. The draws averaged about 110 mL. Study-wide results and caveats: All four CD4+ subsets of Type 1 diabetes patients contained TCRB CDR3s that were moderately but significantly shorter.

The study reverse transcribed the entire isolated RNA, so it sequenced expressed TCRB transcripts. Sequencing of naive, central memory and regulatory T cell samples gave an average of roughly 3.5 million reads. Assay: immunoSEQ multiplex PCR; the TCRdb copy retains only in-frame clones and omits some. Of hundreds of thousands of clones in the sample, around an eighth were seen once. Comments on this clone: Its antigen is unidentified.

The receptor was isolated from a young man with type 1 diabetes. The sequenced sample consisted of naive CD4+ T cells from blood.

The CDR3 coding sequence is TGTGCCAGCAGCCAAAGAACCGGGACAGGTCTCTACGAGCAGTACTTC. Encoded protein: CASSQRTGTGLYEQYF. The chain recombines TRBV14 with TRBJ2-7; 8 nucleotides agree with TRBD1. The CDR3 is 16 residues long. Trimming at V came to 2 bases and at J to 3 bases, leaving 9 bases not matched to a gene. The germline V gene has CDR1 SGHDN and CDR2 FVKESK.